The source of this TCR beta chain is a study of blood T cell repertoires in COVID-19 (dated by TCRdb to the early 2020s). Background on the whole study: Collaborator samples came from the United States, Italy and Spain and covered acute and convalescent phases of COVID-19. A freely available public database, intended as a resource for researchers studying the immune response to SARS-CoV-2, is where the repertoires were released. Deeply sampled blood TCRbeta repertoires from subjects exposed to, actively infected with, or recovered from COVID-19 were included in the dataset. The prospective study material was composed of cDNA or gDNA derived from T cells, B-cell-depleted T cells, or PBMCs. The samples were drawn from the first 160 participants of the ongoing ImmuneRACE study and from some 1,300 subjects provided by 6 global collaborators. Nearly every sample came with metadata listing a de-identified subject ID, COVID-19 status, age in years and sex. Where available, HLA class I and class II types were obtained from metadata supplied by the sample provider rather than from assay-based typing. The study at large found these results: Clinical and demographic metadata were provided uncurated, with the amount varying by source and participant.

For this chain, trimming is 4 bases at the V end and 3 bases at the J end, and the number of junction bases without a gene match is 8. Measured from the cysteine to the phenylalanine, the CDR3 is 15 residues long. The read is trimmed to its CDR3 DNA, 45 bases read in frame from base 1. CDR1 and CDR2 were assigned from the germline V gene (reference sequence) as MNHEY and SMNVEV. TCRbeta CDR3 regions were amplified from genomic DNA using the immunoSEQ Assay, a bias-controlled multiplex PCR. The authors' analysis ran thus. Within the assay, amplification of reference gene primers was used to estimate how many nucleated cells each sample contained. To quantify the absolute abundance of each unique TCRbeta CDR3 rearrangement, sequence reads were collapsed and filtered. For each sample, productive Simpson clonality was calculated as the square root of Simpson's diversity index over productive rearrangements. Held by TCRdb, this immuneACCESS table contains in-frame sequences only and omits some clones. Under half of the omission traces to an unresolved V gene where checked; the cause of the rest is unknown. The V and J calls and clone size were taken over from that table, and D and trimming were inferred from the DNA. The sample includes some 120,000 clones, with about 85% observed a single time. Of the sample, about 2% falls within the top ten clones.

Turning to this clone: Its cognate antigen has yet to be identified. No base quality values were provided; no much bigger clone lies one nucleotide off.

The collaborating institutions used their own protocols to collect whole blood in K2EDTA tubes. For TCRbeta analysis, collaborators shipped samples in one of three forms: frozen whole blood, isolated PBMCs, or DNA extracted from either of those sample types. Source material: peripheral blood. The chain employs TRBV27 and TRBJ2-7; TRBD1 fits 8 bases in the junction. The clonotype comes from a man between 65 and 79 years old with acute or convalescent COVID-19. The DNA sequence is TGTGCCAGCAGTTCCCCTCCCGGACAGGGCTACGAGCAGTACTTC. It translates to CASSSPPGQGYEQYF.